This paragraph reports one T cell receptor (beta chain). The specificity of this receptor is unknown. Germline and junction disagree at one end, which may indicate a read error. The data were obtained in a study of cytomegalovirus exposure and HLA in healthy donors (dated by TCRdb to 2016 to 2017). Some background on the complete study: An earlier analysis of more than 550 of the donors reported approximately 300 Gb of sequence data and around 120 million unique TCR beta sequences obtained from some 200 million T cells. The study was designed to test whether signatures of past pathogen exposure could be identified by cataloging public T cell receptors. The study profiled the T cell repertoires of under 850 subjects by immunosequencing and related them to cytomegalovirus serostatus. Both class I and class II loci were covered by HLA typing, at four-digit resolution. Of the approximately 400 genotyped donors, 65% to 90% were placed in the genetic ancestry cluster associated with self-reported Caucasian donors. Rather than using new phenotypic data, the later analysis identified candidate immune exposures from TCR beta sequences and from how often those sequences occurred across donors. All discovery cohort repertoires had been generated using a single sequencing platform. A later genetic analysis took genome-wide SNP genotypes for about three fifths of the roughly 670 donors and used that subset as a discovery cohort. Among under 450 genotyped donors of the cohort, an average of around 240,000 unique TCR beta nucleotide sequences were sequenced per donor, 15% to 20% of them non-productive. A later analysis re-analyzed previously published TCR beta repertoires from 500 to 700 donors and added high-resolution HLA genotyping to study TCR occurrence patterns. Because of strong linkage in the cohort, roughly five DR-DQ haplotypes were treated as single units for association and clustering. A separate validation cohort of roughly 120 different subjects was used in addition to the roughly 620-subject first cohort. An early release covering some 640 HLA-typed donors comprised roughly 300 gigabases of sequencing data and 85 million or so unique TCR sequences. Donor age, sex, ethnicity and CMV serostatus were compiled alongside the repertoire data. The number of donors typed differed by locus, with roughly 629-640 for A, B, C, DRB1 and DQB1, roughly 550 for DQA1, over 600 for DPA1, and some 450 for DPB1. To predict cytomegalovirus infection status, the study brought together high-throughput TCR immunosequencing, statistical association of individual TCRs with disease status, and machine learning. An earlier analysis of 587 of the donors used high-throughput TCR beta sequencing to judge whether each TCR beta V gene segment behaved as functional or pseudogenic. The paper as a whole reports these results and caveats: A total of 150 to 200 TCR beta chains were listed by the study as associated with cytomegalovirus. While some public TCRs were present in many individuals, most TCR sequences turned up only very rarely across donors. Correlated functional status among segregating V segments might be attributable to linkage disequilibrium, but an unknown experimental factor could not be ruled out. In a later analysis, several top co-occurrence clusters were reported to appear linked to parvovirus B19, influenza, CMV and Epstein-Barr virus. In a later analysis, HLA-associated TCR beta chains showed more clonal expansion and lower generation probabilities than non-associated chains that were equally common. Because some donors lacked HLA typing at each locus, the association tests relied only on the typed subset. In this cohort, only TCR beta chains were sequenced, and detectable features were limited by the absence of alpha or paired-chain data. A later analysis associated some 17,000 TCR beta sequences with specific HLA alleles at a false discovery rate of 0.05. According to a later analysis, TCR association rates differed among HLA loci, with DRB1 alleles showing the most associated TCRs and HLA-C alleles showing the fewest. In a later analysis, most CMV-associated TCR beta chains were found to appear HLA-restricted, with HLA associations seemingly driven largely by CMV exposure. In an earlier analysis of fewer than 750 of the donors, most TCR beta V segments were observed in productive rearrangements about 87% or about 30% of the time, broadly matching IMGT annotations. The authors suggested that the approach could potentially be generalized to other disease states and immunological phenotypes. The only immune exposure information available for the cohort was CMV serostatus. A further reported finding was that TCR beta sequences accurately predicted the HLA-A and HLA-B alleles for most subjects in the first cohort. Because counts were too low, about 15 rarely observed V segments, including chromosome 9 orphons, were left out of the earlier analysis of several hundred of the donors. When HLA alleles, especially DR and DQ, strongly co-occurred, TCR associations were difficult to assign to individual alleles. The classifier was reported to diagnose cytomegalovirus status with high specificity and sensitivity in both the original and validation cohorts. Some IMGT-functional V segments, including TRBV6-2 and TRBV6-3, could not be distinguished by the 87-base-pair reads and were therefore excluded. The sequencing pipeline was judged likely to have produced a cluster of highly shared sequence variants as a technical artifact. According to a later genetic analysis, donors in an Asian-associated ancestry cluster had fewer N-insertions in productive TCRs than the approximately 610-donor mean. An association between a missense DCLRE1C variant and V-gene and J-gene trimming of TCR beta chains was found in a later genetic analysis and replicated in an independent cohort. Three of the identified cytomegalovirus-associated TCR beta chains were confirmed in vitro to be specific for cytomegalovirus antigens. Sequencing depth was assumed to be roughly uniform across donors in the presence/absence analyses, though that assumption may not hold.

For CDR1 and CDR2, the germline V gene lists MGHRA and YSYEKL. CDR3 length: 15 amino acids, cysteine to phenylalanine. The DNA shown is the 45-base CDR3, in frame from base 1. The method behind the library was the immunoSEQ multiplex PCR assay. For the multiplex PCR, a mixture combining 60 forward primers for TCR Vbeta segments and 13 reverse primers for TCR Jbeta segments was used. The CDR3 region of rearranged TCR beta genes was amplified from genomic DNA with a multiplex PCR assay. On the Illumina HiSeq System, the amplified TCR beta libraries were sequenced as 87-base-pair reads. Per the original workflow: A later analysis counted approximately 84 million unique TCR beta chains across the approximately 700 repertoires, and roughly 9.9 million of these chains were shared by at least two donors. Raw reads were error-corrected and collapsed into unique sequences by a nearest-neighbor algorithm in which closely related sequences were merged to remove PCR and sequencing errors. Alignment of CDR3 sequences to IMGT reference sequences was used to assign V, D and J gene segments. For a sequence to be retained, at least a six-nucleotide match to both a V gene segment and a J gene segment was required. Rearrangements were classified as productive when the CDR3 lacked stop codons and remained in frame with V and J, and all other rearrangements were classified as non-productive. CDR3 was defined according to IMGT convention as the region running from the second conserved V-encoded cysteine to the conserved J-encoded phenylalanine. In an earlier analysis of more than 550 of the donors, sequences lacking an unambiguous match to a single V gene segment were excluded. In an earlier analysis of about 590 of the donors, a V segment was called functional when productive rearrangements were above 56.7%, and segregating when the standard deviation between donors exceeded 5%. A statistical classification framework was built to diagnose cytomegalovirus status from the catalog of TCR beta chain sequences. In a later analysis, V and J genes were assigned by comparing TCR nucleotide sequences against IMGT/GENE-DB human TR gene sequences. Using the TCRdist pipeline, a later analysis assigned CDR3 sequences along with most-parsimonious VDJ recombination scenarios. In a later analysis, each TCR beta chain was defined by its CDR3 amino acid sequence together with its V-gene family, and reads lacking a unique V-gene family were excluded. A later analysis removed 600 or so highly shared, low-generation-probability nucleotide sequences to deal with suspected cross-contamination and a sequencing artifact. For each public chain, a later analysis derived a clonal expansion index from normalized ranks of inferred template counts within each repertoire. Generation probabilities in a later analysis came from a VDJ recombination model fitted to out-of-frame rearrangements, and those results were checked against IGoR. In a later analysis, TCR-TCR, TCR-HLA and TCR-CMV co-occurrence was scored with hypergeometric tests, and a repertoire-size bias correction was applied to TCR pairs. In a later analysis, false discovery rates were estimated by permuting HLA or CMV assignments 20 times. In a later analysis, co-occurring TCRs were grouped with DBSCAN, and TCRdist sequence similarity was added when clustering was performed within HLA-allele-positive subsets. Repertoires with fewer than 30,000 or more than 120,000 public chains, plus five repertoires with anomalous nucleotide sharing, were excluded from co-occurrence clustering. In TCRdb, the immuneACCESS table is reduced to in-frame sequences with V and J assigned. These tables do not hold every clone; where another copy was compared, an unresolved V gene accounts for under half, and the others remain unexplained. Clone size and the V and J calls come from that table; the DNA yielded D and trimming. The sample data list 150,000 or so clones, and about three quarters of these were observed just once. The top ten constitute roughly 3.7% of the sample.

The cohort comprised fewer than 750 healthy bone marrow donors. Cohort members were all nominally healthy when sampled, although unrecorded immune exposures were likely present. The donor was CMV seronegative and was included in the group of hundreds of seronegative cohort members. A peripheral blood sample was collected from each donor, and TCR beta sequencing was performed on peripheral blood mononuclear cells. Genomic DNA extraction from the blood cell samples was performed with the Qiagen DNeasy Blood Extraction Kit. Sample: PBMCs. The chain is made from TRBV4-1 and TRBJ2-1, with 13 central nucleotides matching TRBD2. The TCR originated in a male donor in good health and CMV-seronegative. The CDR3 in this case is CASSLTSGGVDEQLF. The nucleotide sequence reads TGCGCCAGCAGTCTAACTAGCGGGGGGGTGGATGAGCAGCTCTTC.